This TCR beta chain was sequenced during a study of blood T cell repertoires in COVID-19. Whole-study context: Material from acute and convalescent COVID-19 was sourced from the United States, Italy and Spain.

Trimming left V 7 bases short and J 5 bases short, with 11 bases between. This CDR3 comprises 13 residues. Germline-derived CDR1 and CDR2 are ENHRY and SYGVKD. As processed by the authors: Using reference gene primer amplification, nucleated cell counts were estimated. Clones were read by immunoSEQ multiplex PCR, and TCRdb kept only the in-frame ones, dropping some. Clone size and V and J calls were adopted from that table, with D and trimming inferred from the DNA. Among roughly 150,000 clones listed, around 83% were seen once. The sequenced sample consisted of peripheral blood. This receptor was identified in a woman aged 70-85 years who had recovered from COVID-19. The gene calls are TRBV10-3 and TRBJ1-4; D is uncertain. In nucleotides, the CDR3 is TGTGCCATCAACGATCGGGTGAATGAAAAACTGTTTTTT. This encodes CAINDRVNEKLFF.